This TCR beta chain was documented in a study of blood T cell dynamics during melanoma immunotherapy. All DNA from each sorted CD8+ subset was loaded. Sequencing used immunoSEQ multiplex PCR; TCRdb keeps in-frame clones, though not all of them. The sample has about 13,000 clones; around 92% are singletons. Indicated time point: pre-treatment baseline. The CDR3 contains 16 residues. V dropped 11 bases and J dropped 4; count of bases not matched to a gene: 17. Germline V gives CDR1 SNHLY, CDR2 FYNNEI. The chain couples TRBV2 to TRBJ2-3, with TRBD2 identical over 8 bases. The starting material was effector memory CD8+ T cells from blood, obtained from a patient treated with checkpoint blockade. This clonotype was obtained from a human donor with melanoma. Written as DNA, the CDR3 is TGTGCCGTTACCCCCCCGGGACTAGTTGGGGCAGATACGCAGTATTTT. Protein product: CAVTPPGLVGADTQYF. The full variable domain, rest sourced from reference TRBV2 and TRBJ2-3, is EPEVTQTPSHQVTQMGQEVILRCVPISNHLYFYWYRQILGQKVEFLVSFYNNEISEKSEIFDDQFSVERPDGSNFTLKIRSTKLEDSAMYFCAVTPPGLVGADTQYFGPGTRLTVL.